This TCR beta chain was documented in a study of shared clonotypes between healthy human individuals. About the research overall: Each donor contributed plates that comprised three CD4 naive, three CD4 memory, two CD8 naive and one CD8 memory.

Generated by immunoSEQ multiplex PCR, the TCRdb table keeps only in-frame clones and is missing some. The data contain about a million clones, under 80% of them singletons. CDR3 length: 19 residues. From germline, CDR1 is WNHNN and CDR2 SYGVQD (reference sequence). Trimming cost V 0 bases and J 0 bases, with 17 bases left between them. The sequencing input was memory CD4+ T cells sorted from blood. Subset here: CD45RA-negative fraction. The V call is TRBV10-1, the J call TRBJ2-2, with D perhaps given as TRBD1 or TRBD2 (5 bases each). This receptor was taken from a man aged 18-30 years in good health. CDR3 DNA: TGCGCCAGCAGTGAGTCGAAATATGAGGGACCAGCGAACACCGGGGAGCTGTTTTTT. Translation: CASSESKYEGPANTGELFF.